The clone carrying this TCR beta chain was seen only a few times. Its target is not known. PCR was performed using 60 Vbeta and 13 Jbeta primers. Data came from immunoSEQ multiplex PCR; TCRdb stores just in-frame clones and leaves some out. Of about 86,000 clones listed, about three quarters are singletons. The data were obtained in a study of cytomegalovirus exposure and HLA in healthy donors. Study overall: Of 350 to 400 genotyped donors, roughly 81% grouped in the Caucasian-associated ancestry cluster. Study-wide findings and caveats: CMV antigen specificity was confirmed in vitro for three CMV-associated chains.

The TCR sequence derives from a man aged 60-69 years in good health and CMV-seronegative. The sample comprised PBMCs.

The CDR3 sequence is CATSSDREGSGRAGYNEQFF. The CDR3 bases are TGTGCCACCAGCAGCGACAGGGAAGGTAGCGGGAGGGCCGGATACAATGAGCAGTTCTTC. V gene TRBV15 combines with J gene TRBJ2-1; TRBD2 matches 11 bases. V was pared by 3 bases and J by 4 bases, with 17 bases of the junction left unmatched. This CDR3 contains 20 residues. Germline V gene sequence: CDR1 LNHNV, CDR2 YYDKDF (reference sequence).